Shown below are 18 T cell receptor beta chains from a single sample sequenced in a study of blood T cell repertoires in COVID-19. Repertoires were generated with immunoSEQ multiplex PCR, while TCRdb's copy carries only in-frame clones and drops some. Of about 100,000 clones in the sample, under 90% were seen once. What was sequenced was peripheral blood. Receptors were obtained from a human donor in a cohort sampled during active COVID-19.

The CDR3 coding sequence is TGTGCCAGTAGTATCCCCATTGCTGGCCATGGCTACACCTTC. The encoded protein is CASSIPIAGHGYTF. J is TRBJ1-2 and V is TRBV19; D ambiguous. The V gene lost 3 bases and the J gene lost 6 bases, with 14 bases spanning the gap. Per the germline V gene, CDR1 is LNHDA and CDR2 is SQIVND (reference sequence). This CDR3 has 14 residues.

J is TRBJ2-5 and V is TRBV6-1; D ambiguous. This CDR3 is built from 15 residues. The germline CDR1 and CDR2 sequences are MNHNS and SASEGT. With 0 bases removed from V and 6 bases from J, the gap between germline ends came to 14 bases. CDR3 residues: CASSEAFLVSQTQYF. The CDR3 DNA follows: TGTGCCAGCAGTGAAGCGTTCCTAGTCAGCCAGACCCAGTACTTC.

The chain recombines TRBV3-1 (or the pseudogene TRBV3-2) with TRBJ2-5; TRBD2 might be the D (5 bases). V was trimmed by 4 bases and J by 4 bases, leaving 10 bases between them. Germline V gives CDR1 LGHDT, CDR2 YNNKEL (reference sequence). This CDR3 has 13 residues. CDR3 in amino acids: CASSPGILETQYF. CDR3 in DNA: TGTGCCAGCAGCCCCGGGATTTTAGAGACCCAGTACTTC.

Only one count was recorded for this clone. The chain combines TRBV2 with TRBJ1-2; TRBD1 aligns across 7 bases. Per germline, CDR1 SNHLY and CDR2 FYNNEI. With V trimmed by 6 bases and J by 4 bases, 5 bases remained unmatched. CDR3 size: 13 residues. DNA of the CDR3: TGTGCCAGCAGGGGACAGATTTTCTATGGCTACACCTTC. Amino acid sequence: CASRGQIFYGYTF.

The chain has TRBV25-1 and TRBJ2-6, with TRBD1 matching 7 bases. The CDR3 runs to 15 residues. Germline CDR1 and CDR2: MGHDK and SYGVNS. V dropped 7 bases and J dropped 2; count of bases not matched to a gene: 5. This CDR3 is CASTPQGAGANVLTF. Here the CDR3 DNA reads TGTGCCAGCACCCCGCAGGGGGCTGGGGCCAACGTCCTGACTTTC.

The V call is TRBV30, the J call TRBJ1-2; D may be TRBD1 (6 bases). CDR3 length equals 12 residues. Germline V CDR1 and CDR2: GTSNPN, SVGIG (reference sequence). Trimming pared 5 bases from V and 5 bases from J, leaving 12 bases between. This CDR3 reads CAWAGAGYGYTF. The CDR3 DNA follows: TGTGCCTGGGCAGGGGCTGGATATGGCTACACCTTC.

V is TRBV7-2 and J is TRBJ2-3; TRBD2 aligns across 8 bases. Unmatched junction bases numbered 13, after V lost 5 bases and J lost 0 bases. This CDR3 contains 18 residues. Germline lookup yields CDR1 SGHTA and CDR2 FQGNSA. CDR3 loop: CASSIRATSGSSTDTQYF. The DNA for the CDR3 is TGTGCCAGCAGCATTAGAGCTACTAGCGGTTCTAGCACAGATACGCAGTATTTT.

This rearrangement joins TRBV4-1 to TRBJ1-4; the D gene is possibly TRBD1 (5 bases). This CDR3 region has 13 residues. Looked up from germline, CDR1 is MGHRA and CDR2 is YSYEKL. Trimming removed 4 bases at V and 5 bases at J, with 8 bases between. For the CDR3, the DNA is TGCGCCAGCAGCCCCCGACAGAATGAAAAACTGTTTTTT. Translated, it gives CASSPRQNEKLFF.

The chain combines TRBV7-9 with TRBJ2-2, with 10 positions matching TRBD1. Trimming at V came to 6 bases and at J to 6 bases, leaving 7 bases not matched to a gene. CDR1 SEHNR and CDR2 FQNEAQ come from the germline V gene (reference sequence). The CDR3 runs 15 residues. CDR3 residues: CASRTRDRGPGELFF. The CDR3 DNA reads as TGTGCCAGCAGAACCCGGGACAGGGGTCCCGGGGAGCTGTTTTTT.

The genes are TRBV19 and TRBJ1-6; weak D call: TRBD1 (5 bases). The V and J ends lost 1 base and 7 bases respectively, with 11 bases between them. The CDR3 runs 15 residues. Germline V gene sequence: CDR1 LNHDA, CDR2 SQIVND (reference sequence). In DNA form, the CDR3 reads TGTGCCAGTAGTATAGGAGACAGAACCAATTCACCCCTCCACTTT. This gives the protein CASSIGDRTNSPLHF.

This clone appeared a few times. The chain has TRBV11-2 and TRBJ1-1; D may be TRBD1 (5 bases). The length of the CDR3 is 16 residues. Per germline, CDR1 SGHAT and CDR2 FQNNGV. V lost 7 bases, J lost 4 bases, and 22 bases lay in between. The CDR3 sequence is CASIGLRGPGGTEAFF. CDR3 sequence (DNA): TGTGCCAGCATCGGCCTTAGAGGGCCGGGGGGCACTGAAGCTTTCTTT.

A few counts support this clone. The genes are TRBV2 and TRBJ2-7, with TRBD1 identical over 7 bases. The V segment lost 5 bases and the J segment 9 bases; nucleotides outside the gene matches: 13. Germline V gene data show CDR1 as SNHLY and CDR2 as FYNNEI. This CDR3 spans 14 amino acids. DNA of the CDR3: TGTGCCAGCAGTTACACCCCGAGGGGGCTCGGGCAGTACTTC. This sequence encodes CASSYTPRGLGQYF.

A remark on this clone: Germline is not matched at one junction end, which may reflect a read error. The chain couples TRBV5-1 to TRBJ2-6; D is ambiguous. The CDR3 covers 15 residues. Germline V gives CDR1 SGHRS, CDR2 YFSETQ. The CDR3 protein is CASRLVGSSTNVLTF. CDR3 DNA sequence: TGCGCCAGCAGATTGGTCGGGTCCTCCACCAACGTCCTGACTTTC.

The chain is built from TRBV5-1 and TRBJ1-1; 9 bases match TRBD1. Germline V CDR1 and CDR2: SGHRS, YFSETQ. CDR3 size: 15 residues. Unmatched junction bases numbered 9, after V lost 4 bases and J lost 5 bases. CDR3 in DNA: TGCGCCAGCAGCCAAGGGACAGGGAGGGATACTGAAGCTTTCTTT. Translation gives CASSQGTGRDTEAFF. The whole variable domain, filled in from reference TRBV5-1 and TRBJ1-1, reads KAGVTQTPRYLIKTRGQQVTLSCSPISGHRSVSWYQQTPGQGLQFLFEYFSETQRNKGNFPGRFSGRQFSNSRSEMNVSTLELGDSALYLCASSQGTGRDTEAFFGQGTRLTVV.

This clone has just a few counts. The chain carries TRBV3-1 (or the pseudogene TRBV3-2) and TRBJ1-6; D ambiguous. V lost 6 bases to trimming and J lost 7 bases, with 10 bases between them. The CDR3 runs to 13 residues. Germline loops: CDR1 LGHDT, CDR2 YNNKEL (reference sequence). The CDR3: CASSASTNSPLHF. Written as DNA, the CDR3 is TGTGCCAGCAGTGCCAGTACCAATTCACCCCTCCACTTT.

The V gene is TRBV4-3, the J gene TRBJ2-2; TRBD2 agrees at 9 bases. Germline V lookup: CDR1 LGHNA, CDR2 YSLEER. The CDR3 consists of 17 residues. Unmatched junction bases numbered 4, after V lost 1 base and J lost 1 base. The CDR3 nucleotides read TGCGCCAGCAGCCAAGCTTTACTAGCGGGGAACACCGGGGAGCTGTTTTTT. This sequence encodes CASSQALLAGNTGELFF.

V gene TRBV24-1 combines with J gene TRBJ2-1; the match to TRBD2 covers 10 bases. The CDR3 has 16 residues. Germline CDR1 and CDR2: KGHDR and SFDVKD. J lost 0 bases, V lost 5 bases, and 3 bases had no gene match. This CDR3 reads CATSGPSGSSYNEQFF. The CDR3 region has the DNA TGTGCCACCAGTGGGCCTAGCGGGAGCTCCTACAATGAGCAGTTCTTC.

The CDR3 DNA is TGCGCCAGCAGCTGGGCGGGGTCGGACACTGAAGCTTTCTTT. Protein: CASSWAGSDTEAFF. V usage is TRBV5-1 and J usage is TRBJ1-1; D remains unclear. CDR1 is SGHRS, CDR2 YFSETQ, per germline. The CDR3 spans 14 residues. Trimming removed 3 bases from V and 3 bases from J, with 12 bases in between.